The clone carrying this T cell receptor beta chain was seen a handful of times. This entry is derived from a study of shared clonotypes between healthy human individuals. Assay: immunoSEQ multiplex PCR; the TCRdb copy retains only in-frame clones and omits some. The profile shows over 2 million clones, just under 95% of them singletons. The ends were cut back, 8 bases at V and 4 bases at J, with 14 bases in the middle. From germline, CDR1 is SNHLY and CDR2 FYNNEI. This CDR3 region has 13 residues. Cells designated naive CD8 were CD45RO-negative and were positively selected for CCR7, with terminally differentiated effector memory CD45RA+ cells excluded.

The chain uses TRBV2 and TRBJ1-2; D possibly corresponds to TRBD1 (5 bases). Sequencing used naive CD8+ T cells sorted from blood. The source is a young man in good health. Written as DNA, the CDR3 is TGTGCCAGCGGGAGTGGGGCACCCTATGGCTACACCTTC. Translating gives CASGSGAPYGYTF.